The 3 T cell receptor beta chains below were found in one sample sequenced in a study of control samples from healthy donors and cancer patients. TCRdb's table, derived via immunoSEQ multiplex PCR, lists solely in-frame clones and lacks some. Here the sample spans under 200,000 clones, roughly 94% being singletons. Sequencing was done on a sample of PBMCs. These receptors all come from a man in his fifties or sixties with colorectal cancer.

CDR3 residues: CAISESAGVTDTQYF. CDR3 in DNA: TGTGCCATCAGTGAGTCAGCGGGGGTTACAGATACGCAGTATTTT. The J gene is TRBJ2-3, the V gene TRBV10-3; the match to TRBD2 covers 8 bases. CDR1 and CDR2 (germline): ENHRY, SYGVKD. The CDR3 has 15 amino acids. V dropped 0 bases and J dropped 3; count of bases not matched to a gene: 2.

The rearrangement uses TRBV21-1 and TRBJ1-5; the D call of TRBD1 is as the table states it, not checked on the DNA. TRBV21-1 is a recognized pseudogene. The CDR3 consists of 20 residues. The CDR3 nucleotides are TGTGCCAGCATCGAGAATAGCTGGACAGGTTTCGGTGACAGCAATCAGCCCCAGCATTTT. This encodes CASIENSWTGFGDSNQPQHF.

The CDR3 DNA follows: TGCGCCAGCAGCTTGATAATGGTGGCCCTGGGGGAGCAGTACTTC. Its protein is CASSLIMVALGEQYF. The chain uses TRBV5-1 and TRBJ2-7, with no clear D. Trimming removed 1 base from V and 7 bases from J, with 18 bases in between. Germline CDR1 SGHRS, CDR2 YFSETQ. This CDR3 is 15 amino acids long.